This TCR beta chain was observed in a study of graft-versus-host responses after intestinal transplantation. Across the whole study: Every transplant recipient was induced with anti-thymocyte globulin, then maintained on tacrolimus and steroids for 2 to 3 years. Whole-study results and caveats: Maximum circulating GvH clone levels tracked with early post-transplant HvG decreases.

The authors plated roughly 200,000 CFSE-labeled responder cells with roughly 200,000 irradiated, violet-dye-labeled stimulator cells. Germline V gene sequence: CDR1 SGHVS, CDR2 FNYEAQ. This CDR3 is built from 15 residues. The V and J ends lost 6 bases and 4 bases respectively, with 18 bases between them. Libraries were prepared by immunoSEQ multiplex PCR; TCRdb keeps only in-frame clonotypes and omits some of them. This table holds some 9,500 clones, 29% found once. The TCR was taken from a human patient who received an intestinal transplant. Sequenced material: alloreactive CD8+ T cells from a mixed lymphocyte reaction culture, taken before intestinal transplant. The subset was: CFSE-low proliferating T cells sorted from approximately six-day pre-transplant mixed lymphocyte reaction (GvH or HvG direction). The J gene is TRBJ1-1, the V gene TRBV7-6; maybe TRBD1 (5 bases). The DNA of the CDR3 is TGTGCCAGCAGGCATGGGGGGGAAGGCGGCACTGAAGCTTTCTTT. Amino acid sequence: CASRHGGEGGTEAFF.